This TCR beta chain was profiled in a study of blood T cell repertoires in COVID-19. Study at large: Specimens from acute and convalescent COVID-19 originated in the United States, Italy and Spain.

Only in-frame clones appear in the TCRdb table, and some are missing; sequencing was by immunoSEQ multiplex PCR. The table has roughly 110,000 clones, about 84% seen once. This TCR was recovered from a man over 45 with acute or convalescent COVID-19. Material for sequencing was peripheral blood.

This CDR3 is CASSLRGAEKLFF. The CDR3 coding sequence is TGTGCCAGCAGTTTGCGGGGAGCTGAAAAACTGTTTTTT. This chain uses TRBV12-3 or TRBV12-4 with TRBJ1-4; no reliable D call. Trimming took off 3 bases at V and 7 bases at J, with 9 bases between the two ends. The CDR3 has 13 residues.